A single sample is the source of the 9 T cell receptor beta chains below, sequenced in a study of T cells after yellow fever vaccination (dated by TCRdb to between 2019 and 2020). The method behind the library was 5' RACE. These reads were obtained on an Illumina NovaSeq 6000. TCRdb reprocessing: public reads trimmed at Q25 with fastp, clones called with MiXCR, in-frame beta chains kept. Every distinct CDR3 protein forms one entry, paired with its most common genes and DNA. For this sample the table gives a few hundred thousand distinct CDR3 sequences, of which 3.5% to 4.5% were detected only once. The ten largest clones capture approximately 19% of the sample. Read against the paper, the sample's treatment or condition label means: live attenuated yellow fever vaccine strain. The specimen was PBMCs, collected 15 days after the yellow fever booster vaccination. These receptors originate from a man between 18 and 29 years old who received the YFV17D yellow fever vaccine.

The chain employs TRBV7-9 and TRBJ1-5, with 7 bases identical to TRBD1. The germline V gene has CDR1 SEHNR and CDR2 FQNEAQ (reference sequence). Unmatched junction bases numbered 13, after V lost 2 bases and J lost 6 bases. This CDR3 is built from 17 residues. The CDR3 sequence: CASSLTGQDLSSQPQHF. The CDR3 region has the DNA TGTGCCAGCAGCTTAACAGGACAGGATCTAAGTAGTCAGCCCCAGCATTTT.

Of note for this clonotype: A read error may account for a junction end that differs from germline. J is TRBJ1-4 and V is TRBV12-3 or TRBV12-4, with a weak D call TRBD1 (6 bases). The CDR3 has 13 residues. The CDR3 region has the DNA TGTGCCAGCACCTTAACAGGGTCGGTAAAGCTGATTTTT. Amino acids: CASTLTGSVKLIF.

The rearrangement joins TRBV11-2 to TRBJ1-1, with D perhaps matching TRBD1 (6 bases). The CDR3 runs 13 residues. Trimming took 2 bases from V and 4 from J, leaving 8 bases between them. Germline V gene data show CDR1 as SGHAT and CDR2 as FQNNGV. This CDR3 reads CASSLQGPTEAFF. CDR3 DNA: TGTGCCAGCAGCTTACAGGGGCCCACTGAAGCTTTCTTT.

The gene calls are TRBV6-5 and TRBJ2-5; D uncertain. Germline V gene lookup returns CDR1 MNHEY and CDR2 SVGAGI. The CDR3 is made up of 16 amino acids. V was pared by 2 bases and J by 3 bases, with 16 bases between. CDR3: CASSYRGTEAKETQYF. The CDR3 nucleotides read TGTGCCAGCAGTTACCGTGGCACCGAGGCCAAAGAGACCCAGTACTTC.

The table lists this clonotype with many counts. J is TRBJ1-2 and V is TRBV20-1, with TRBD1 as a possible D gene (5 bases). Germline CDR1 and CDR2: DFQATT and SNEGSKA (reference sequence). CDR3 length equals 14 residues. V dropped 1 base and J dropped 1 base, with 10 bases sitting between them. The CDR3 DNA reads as TGCAGTGCTAGAGGGGGCAGGCATAACTATGGCTACACCTTC. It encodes CSARGGRHNYGYTF.

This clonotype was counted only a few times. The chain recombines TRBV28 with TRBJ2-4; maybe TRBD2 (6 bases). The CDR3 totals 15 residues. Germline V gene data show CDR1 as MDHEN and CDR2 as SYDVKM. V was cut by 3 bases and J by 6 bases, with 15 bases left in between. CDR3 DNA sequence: TGTGCCAGCAGTTTGGGGGACTCCCCCCTAAACATTCAGTACTTC. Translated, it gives CASSLGDSPLNIQYF.

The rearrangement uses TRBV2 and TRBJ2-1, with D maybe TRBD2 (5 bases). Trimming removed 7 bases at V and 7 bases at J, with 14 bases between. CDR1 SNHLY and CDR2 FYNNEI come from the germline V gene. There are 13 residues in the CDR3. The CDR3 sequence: CASTEVLWNEQFF. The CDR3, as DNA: TGTGCCAGCACGGAGGTCTTATGGAATGAGCAGTTCTTC.

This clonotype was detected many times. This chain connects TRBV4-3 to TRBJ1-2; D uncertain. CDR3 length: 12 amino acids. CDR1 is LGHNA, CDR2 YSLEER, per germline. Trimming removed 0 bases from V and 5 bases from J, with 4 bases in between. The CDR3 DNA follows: TGCGCCAGCAGCCAAGATAATTATGGCTACACCTTC. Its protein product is CASSQDNYGYTF.

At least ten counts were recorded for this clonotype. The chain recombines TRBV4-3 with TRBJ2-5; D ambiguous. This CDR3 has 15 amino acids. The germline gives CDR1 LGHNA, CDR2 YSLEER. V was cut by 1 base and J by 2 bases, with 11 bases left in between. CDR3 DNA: TGCGCCAGCAGCCAAGTAGGGTCAGTACAAGAGACCCAGTACTTC. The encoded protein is CASSQVGSVQETQYF.